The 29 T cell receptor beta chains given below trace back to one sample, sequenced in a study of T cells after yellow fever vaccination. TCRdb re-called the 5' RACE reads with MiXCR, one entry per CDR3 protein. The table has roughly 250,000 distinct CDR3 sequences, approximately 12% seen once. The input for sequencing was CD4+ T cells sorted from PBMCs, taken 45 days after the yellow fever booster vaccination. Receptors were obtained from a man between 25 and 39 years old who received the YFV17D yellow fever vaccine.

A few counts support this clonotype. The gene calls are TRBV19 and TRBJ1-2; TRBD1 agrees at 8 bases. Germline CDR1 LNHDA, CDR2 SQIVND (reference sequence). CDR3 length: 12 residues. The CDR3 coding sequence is TGTGCAACCGGGACAGGCGTCTATGGCTACACCTTC. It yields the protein CATGTGVYGYTF.

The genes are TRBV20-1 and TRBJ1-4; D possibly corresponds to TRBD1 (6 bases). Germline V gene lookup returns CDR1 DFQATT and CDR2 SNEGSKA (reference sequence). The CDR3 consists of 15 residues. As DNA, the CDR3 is TGCTCTGGACAGCGGGGCCCATTTCGGGATGAAAAACTGTTTTTT. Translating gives CSGQRGPFRDEKLFF.

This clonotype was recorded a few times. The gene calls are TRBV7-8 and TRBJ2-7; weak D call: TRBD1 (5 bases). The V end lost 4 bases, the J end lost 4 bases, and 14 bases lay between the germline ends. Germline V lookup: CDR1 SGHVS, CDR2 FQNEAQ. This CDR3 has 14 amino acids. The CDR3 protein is CASSSDNPQYEQYF. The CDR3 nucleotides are TGTGCCAGCAGCTCGGACAACCCCCAATACGAGCAGTACTTC.

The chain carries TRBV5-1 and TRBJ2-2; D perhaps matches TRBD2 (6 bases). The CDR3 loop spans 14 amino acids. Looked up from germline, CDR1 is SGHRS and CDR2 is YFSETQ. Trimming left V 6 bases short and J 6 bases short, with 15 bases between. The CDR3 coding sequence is TGCGCCAGCAACCGGGACTCCCCGTCCGGGGAGCTGTTTTTT. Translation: CASNRDSPSGELFF.

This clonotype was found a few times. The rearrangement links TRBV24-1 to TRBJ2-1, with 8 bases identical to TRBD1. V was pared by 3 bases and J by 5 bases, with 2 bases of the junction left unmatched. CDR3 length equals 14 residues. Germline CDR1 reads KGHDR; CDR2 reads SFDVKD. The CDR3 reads CATSDPRGHNEQFF. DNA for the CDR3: TGTGCCACCAGTGATCCCAGGGGGCACAATGAGCAGTTCTTC.

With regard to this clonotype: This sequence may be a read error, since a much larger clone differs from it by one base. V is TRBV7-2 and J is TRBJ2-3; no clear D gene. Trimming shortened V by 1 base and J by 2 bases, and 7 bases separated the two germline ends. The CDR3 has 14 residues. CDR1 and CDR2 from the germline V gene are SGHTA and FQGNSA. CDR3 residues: CASSLVSDTDTQYF. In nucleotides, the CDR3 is TGTGCCAGCAGCTTAGTGTCTGACACAGATACGCAGTATTTT.

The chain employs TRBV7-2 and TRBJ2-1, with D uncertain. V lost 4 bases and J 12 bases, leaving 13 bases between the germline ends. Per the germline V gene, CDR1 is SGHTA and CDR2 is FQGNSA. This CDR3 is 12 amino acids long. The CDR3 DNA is TGTGCCAGCAGCTCTCGATACGGTGGGCAGTTCTTC. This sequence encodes CASSSRYGGQFF.

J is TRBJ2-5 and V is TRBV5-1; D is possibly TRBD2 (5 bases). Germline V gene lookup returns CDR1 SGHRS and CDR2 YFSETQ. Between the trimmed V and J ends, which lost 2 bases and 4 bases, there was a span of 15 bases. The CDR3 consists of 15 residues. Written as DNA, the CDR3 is TGCGCCAGCAGCTTAGCCGGGGAGAACGGAGAGACCCAGTACTTC. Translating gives CASSLAGENGETQYF.

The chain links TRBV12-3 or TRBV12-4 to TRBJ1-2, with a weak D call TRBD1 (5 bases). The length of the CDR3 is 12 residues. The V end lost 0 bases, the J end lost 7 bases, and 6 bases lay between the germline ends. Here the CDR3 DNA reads TGTGCCAGCAGTTTAGCGGGACGTGGCTACACCTTC. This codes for CASSLAGRGYTF.

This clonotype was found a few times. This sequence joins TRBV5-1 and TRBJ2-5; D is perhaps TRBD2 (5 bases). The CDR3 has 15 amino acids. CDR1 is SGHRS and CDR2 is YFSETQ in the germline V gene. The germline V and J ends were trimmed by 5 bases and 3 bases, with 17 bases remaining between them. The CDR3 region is CASRRGPSVEETQYF. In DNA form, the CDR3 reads TGCGCCAGCAGGCGAGGGCCAAGTGTCGAAGAGACCCAGTACTTC.

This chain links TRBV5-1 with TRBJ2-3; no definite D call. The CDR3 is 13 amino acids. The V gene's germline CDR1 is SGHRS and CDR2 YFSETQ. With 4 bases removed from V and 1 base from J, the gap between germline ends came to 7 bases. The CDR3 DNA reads TGCGCCAGCAGCGACCCTGGCACAGATACGCAGTATTTT. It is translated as CASSDPGTDTQYF.

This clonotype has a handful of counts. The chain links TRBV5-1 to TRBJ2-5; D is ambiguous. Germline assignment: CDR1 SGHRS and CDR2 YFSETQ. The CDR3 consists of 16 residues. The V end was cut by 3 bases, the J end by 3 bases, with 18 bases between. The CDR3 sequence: CASSSTRAGGKETQYF. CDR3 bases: TGCGCCAGCAGCTCCACCCGGGCAGGTGGAAAAGAGACCCAGTACTTC.

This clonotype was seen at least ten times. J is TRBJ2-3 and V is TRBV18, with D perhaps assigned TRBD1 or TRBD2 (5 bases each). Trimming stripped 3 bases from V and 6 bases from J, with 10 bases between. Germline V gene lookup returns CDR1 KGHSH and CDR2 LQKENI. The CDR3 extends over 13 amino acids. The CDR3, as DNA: TGTGCCAGCTCACCGGGACCCGGGGATACGCAGTATTTT. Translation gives CASSPGPGDTQYF.

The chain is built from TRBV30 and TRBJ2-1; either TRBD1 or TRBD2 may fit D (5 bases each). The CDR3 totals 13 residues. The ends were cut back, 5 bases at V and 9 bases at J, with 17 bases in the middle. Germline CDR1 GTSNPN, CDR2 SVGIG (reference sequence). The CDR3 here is CAWRGPGLSEQFF. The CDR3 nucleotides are TGTGCCTGGCGGGGCCCAGGGCTCTCTGAGCAGTTCTTC.

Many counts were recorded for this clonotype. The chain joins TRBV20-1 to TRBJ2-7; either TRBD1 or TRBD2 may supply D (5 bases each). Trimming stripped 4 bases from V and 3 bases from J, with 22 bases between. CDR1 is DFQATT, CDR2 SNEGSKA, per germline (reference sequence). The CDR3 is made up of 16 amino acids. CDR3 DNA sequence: TGCAGTGCTACAGATAAGATCGGGACCGGGCGCTACGAGCAGTACTTC. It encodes CSATDKIGTGRYEQYF.

The CDR3 DNA follows: TGTGCCTGGAGTATAGCCGGGGAAGGGGTACAGTACTTC. Amino acids: CAWSIAGEGVQYF. The chain uses TRBV30 and TRBJ2-7; D may match TRBD1 or TRBD2 (5 bases each). CDR1 and CDR2 from the germline V gene are GTSNPN and SVGIG (reference sequence). V was cut by 2 bases and J by 10 bases, with 18 bases left in between. The CDR3 is made up of 13 amino acids.

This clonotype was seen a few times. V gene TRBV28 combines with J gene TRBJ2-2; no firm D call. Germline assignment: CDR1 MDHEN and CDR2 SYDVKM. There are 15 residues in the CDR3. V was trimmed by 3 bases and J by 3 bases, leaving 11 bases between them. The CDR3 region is CASSFLLGHTGELFF. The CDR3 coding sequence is TGTGCCAGCAGTTTTTTGCTAGGCCACACCGGGGAGCTGTTTTTT.

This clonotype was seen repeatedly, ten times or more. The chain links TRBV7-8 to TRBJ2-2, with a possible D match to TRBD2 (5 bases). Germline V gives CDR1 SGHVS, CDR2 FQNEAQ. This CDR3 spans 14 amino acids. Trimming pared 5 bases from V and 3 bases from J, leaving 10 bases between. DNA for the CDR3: TGTGCCAGCAGCATACGGACTCACACCGGGGAGCTGTTTTTT. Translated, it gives CASSIRTHTGELFF. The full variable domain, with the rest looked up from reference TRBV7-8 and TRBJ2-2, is GAGVSQSPRYKVAKRGQDVALRCDPISGHVSLFWYQQALGQGPEFLTYFQNEAQLDKSGLPSDRFFAERPEGSVSTLKIQRTQQEDSAVYLCASSIRTHTGELFFGEGSRLTVL.

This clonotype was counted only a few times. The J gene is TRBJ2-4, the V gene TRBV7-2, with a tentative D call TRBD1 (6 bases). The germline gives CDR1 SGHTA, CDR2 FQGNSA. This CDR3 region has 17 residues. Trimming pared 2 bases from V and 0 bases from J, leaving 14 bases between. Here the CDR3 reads CASSLRGQSIAKNIQYF. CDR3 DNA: TGTGCCAGCAGCTTAAGAGGACAGTCCATAGCCAAAAACATTCAGTACTTC.

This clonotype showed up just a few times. The CDR3 protein is CASSFLWGHTDTQYF. DNA for the CDR3: TGTGCCAGCAGCTTTTTGTGGGGCCACACAGATACGCAGTATTTT. The chain couples TRBV7-9 to TRBJ2-3; a possible D gene is TRBD1 (5 bases). CDR1 and CDR2 (germline): SEHNR, FQNEAQ (reference sequence). The CDR3 extends over 15 amino acids. The germline V and J ends were trimmed by 3 bases and 2 bases, with 12 bases remaining between them.

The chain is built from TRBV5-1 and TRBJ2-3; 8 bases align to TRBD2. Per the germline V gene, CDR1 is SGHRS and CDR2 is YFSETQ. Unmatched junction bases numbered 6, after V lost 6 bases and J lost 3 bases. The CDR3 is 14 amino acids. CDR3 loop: CASNTGGPTDTQYF. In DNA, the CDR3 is TGCGCCAGCAATACGGGAGGGCCGACAGATACGCAGTATTTT.

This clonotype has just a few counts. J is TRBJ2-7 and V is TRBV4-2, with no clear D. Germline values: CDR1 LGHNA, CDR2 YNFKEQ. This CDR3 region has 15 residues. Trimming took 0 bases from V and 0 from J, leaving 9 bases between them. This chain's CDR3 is CASSQDRVSSYEQYF. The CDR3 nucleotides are TGTGCCAGCAGCCAAGATCGGGTCAGCTCCTACGAGCAGTACTTC.

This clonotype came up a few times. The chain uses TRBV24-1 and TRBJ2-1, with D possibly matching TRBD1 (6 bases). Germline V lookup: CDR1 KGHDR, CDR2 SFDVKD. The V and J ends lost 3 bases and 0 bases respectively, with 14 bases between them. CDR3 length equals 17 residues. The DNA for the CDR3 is TGTGCCACCAGTGATGCCTCCGGGACAAACTCCTACAATGAGCAGTTCTTC. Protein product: CATSDASGTNSYNEQFF.

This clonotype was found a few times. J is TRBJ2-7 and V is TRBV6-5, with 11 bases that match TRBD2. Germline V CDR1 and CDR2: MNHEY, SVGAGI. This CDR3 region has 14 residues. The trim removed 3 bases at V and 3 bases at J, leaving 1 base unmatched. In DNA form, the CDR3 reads TGTGCCAGCAGTTATACTAGCGGGAGCTACGAGCAGTACTTC. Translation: CASSYTSGSYEQYF.

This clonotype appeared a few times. CDR3 region: CASSPRGTSGIGQYF. The CDR3 bases are TGTGCCAGCAGTCCCCGGGGGACTAGCGGGATAGGGCAGTACTTC. The V and J genes are TRBV6-1 and TRBJ2-7; 13 nucleotides align to TRBD2. The CDR3 spans 15 residues. V lost 5 bases and J lost 9; bases outside the gene matches: 10. Germline V CDR1 and CDR2: MNHNS, SASEGT.

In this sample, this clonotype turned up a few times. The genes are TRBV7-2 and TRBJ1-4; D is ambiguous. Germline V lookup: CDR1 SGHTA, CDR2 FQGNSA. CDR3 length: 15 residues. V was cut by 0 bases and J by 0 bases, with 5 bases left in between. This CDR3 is CASSLAQTTNEKLFF. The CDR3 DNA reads TGTGCCAGCAGCTTAGCGCAGACAACTAATGAAAAACTGTTTTTT.

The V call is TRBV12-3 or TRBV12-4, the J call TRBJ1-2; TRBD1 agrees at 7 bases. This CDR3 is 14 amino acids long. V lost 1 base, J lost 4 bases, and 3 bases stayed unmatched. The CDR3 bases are TGTGCCAGCAGTTTAGGAGGGGGCGGCTATGGCTACACCTTC. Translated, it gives CASSLGGGGYGYTF.

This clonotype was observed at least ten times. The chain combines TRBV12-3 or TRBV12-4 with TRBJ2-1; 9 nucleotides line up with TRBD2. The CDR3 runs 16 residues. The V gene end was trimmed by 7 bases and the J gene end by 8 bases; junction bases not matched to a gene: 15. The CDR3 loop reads CASTPAASGVLDEQFF. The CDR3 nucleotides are TGTGCCAGCACCCCCGCGGCTAGCGGGGTTTTGGATGAGCAGTTCTTC.

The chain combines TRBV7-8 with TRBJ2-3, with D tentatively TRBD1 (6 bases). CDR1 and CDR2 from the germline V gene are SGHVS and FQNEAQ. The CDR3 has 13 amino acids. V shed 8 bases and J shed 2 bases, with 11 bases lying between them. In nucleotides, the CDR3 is TGTGCCAGCTTAGGACAGTCCACAGATACGCAGTATTTT. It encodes CASLGQSTDTQYF.